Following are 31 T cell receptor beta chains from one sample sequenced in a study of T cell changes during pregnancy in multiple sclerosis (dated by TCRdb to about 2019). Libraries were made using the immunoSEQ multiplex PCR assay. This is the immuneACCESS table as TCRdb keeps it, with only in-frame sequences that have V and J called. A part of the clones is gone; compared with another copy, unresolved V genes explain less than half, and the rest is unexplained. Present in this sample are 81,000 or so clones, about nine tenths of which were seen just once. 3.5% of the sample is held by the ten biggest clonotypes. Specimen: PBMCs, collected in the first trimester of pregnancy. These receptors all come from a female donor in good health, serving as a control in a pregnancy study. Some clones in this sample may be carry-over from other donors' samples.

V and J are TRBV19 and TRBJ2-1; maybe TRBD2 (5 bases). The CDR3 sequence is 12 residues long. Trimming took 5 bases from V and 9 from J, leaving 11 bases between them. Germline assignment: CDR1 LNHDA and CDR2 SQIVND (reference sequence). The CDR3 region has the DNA TGTGCCAGTAGTCCGCGGGTGGGTGAGCAGTTCTTC. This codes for CASSPRVGEQFF.

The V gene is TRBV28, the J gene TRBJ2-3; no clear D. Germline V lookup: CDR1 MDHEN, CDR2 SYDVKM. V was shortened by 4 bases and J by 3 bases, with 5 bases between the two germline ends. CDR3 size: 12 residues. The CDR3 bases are TGTGCCAGCAGTTCTTTGACAGATACGCAGTATTTT. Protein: CASSSLTDTQYF.

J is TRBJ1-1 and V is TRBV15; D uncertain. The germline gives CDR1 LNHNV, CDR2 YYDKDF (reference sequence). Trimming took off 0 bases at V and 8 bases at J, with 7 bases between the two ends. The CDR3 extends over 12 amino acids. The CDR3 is CATSREGEEAFF. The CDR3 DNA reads TGTGCCACCAGCAGAGAGGGAGAAGAAGCTTTCTTT.

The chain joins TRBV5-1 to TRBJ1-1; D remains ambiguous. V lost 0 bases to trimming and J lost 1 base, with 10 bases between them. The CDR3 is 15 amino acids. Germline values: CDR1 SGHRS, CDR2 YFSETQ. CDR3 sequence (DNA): TGCGCCAGCAGCTTGGATCTCGGTTCGAACACTGAAGCTTTCTTT. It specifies CASSLDLGSNTEAFF.

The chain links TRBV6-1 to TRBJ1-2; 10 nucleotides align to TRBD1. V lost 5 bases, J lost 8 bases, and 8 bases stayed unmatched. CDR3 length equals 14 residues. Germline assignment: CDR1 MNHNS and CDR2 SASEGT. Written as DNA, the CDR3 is TGTGCCAGCAGTCCTCCGACAGGGGGCTACGGCTACACCTTC. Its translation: CASSPPTGGYGYTF.

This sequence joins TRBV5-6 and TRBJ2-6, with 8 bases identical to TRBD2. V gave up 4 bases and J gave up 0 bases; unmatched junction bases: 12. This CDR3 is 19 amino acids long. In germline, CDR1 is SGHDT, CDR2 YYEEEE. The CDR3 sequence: CASSLAFRGGISGANVLTF. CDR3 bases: TGTGCCAGCAGCCTAGCTTTCCGGGGGGGTATCTCTGGGGCCAACGTCCTGACTTTC.

The CDR3 is CASGLAGVSYNEQFF. The CDR3, as DNA: TGTGCCAGCGGATTAGCGGGGGTCTCCTACAATGAGCAGTTCTTC. This chain uses TRBV9 with TRBJ2-1; TRBD2 matches at 9 bases. V was pared by 7 bases and J by 0 bases, with 5 bases of the junction left unmatched. CDR1 and CDR2 from the germline V gene are SGDLS and YYNGEE. This CDR3 has 15 amino acids.

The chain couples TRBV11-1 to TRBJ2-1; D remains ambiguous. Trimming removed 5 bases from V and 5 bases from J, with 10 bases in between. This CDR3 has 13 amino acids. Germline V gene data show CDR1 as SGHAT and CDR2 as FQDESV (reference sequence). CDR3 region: CASSPFRDNEQFF. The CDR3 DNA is TGTGCCAGCAGCCCCTTCCGGGACAATGAGCAGTTCTTC.

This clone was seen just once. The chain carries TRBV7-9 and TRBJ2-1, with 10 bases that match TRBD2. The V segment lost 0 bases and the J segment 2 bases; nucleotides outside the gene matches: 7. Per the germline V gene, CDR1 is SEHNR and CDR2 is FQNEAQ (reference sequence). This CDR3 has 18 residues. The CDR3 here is CASSLARLAGGPYNEQFF. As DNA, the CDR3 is TGTGCCAGCAGCTTAGCAAGACTAGCGGGTGGACCCTACAATGAGCAGTTCTTC.

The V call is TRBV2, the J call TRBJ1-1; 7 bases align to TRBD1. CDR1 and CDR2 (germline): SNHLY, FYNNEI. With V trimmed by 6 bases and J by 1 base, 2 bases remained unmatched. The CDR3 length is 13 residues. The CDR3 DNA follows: TGTGCCAGCAGCAGGGGGGAGAACACTGAAGCTTTCTTT. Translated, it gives CASSRGENTEAFF.

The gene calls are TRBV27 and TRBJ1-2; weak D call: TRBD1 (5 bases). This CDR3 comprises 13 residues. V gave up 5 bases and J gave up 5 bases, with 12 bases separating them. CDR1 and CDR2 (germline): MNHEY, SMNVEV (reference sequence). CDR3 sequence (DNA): TGTGCCAGCAGTGAAAGGGGCAGGTATGGCTACACCTTC. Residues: CASSERGRYGYTF.

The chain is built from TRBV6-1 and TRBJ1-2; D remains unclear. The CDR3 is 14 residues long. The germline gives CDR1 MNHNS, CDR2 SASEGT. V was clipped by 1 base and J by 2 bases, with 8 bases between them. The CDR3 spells CASSEEPGNYGYTF. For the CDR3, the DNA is TGTGCCAGCAGTGAAGAGCCAGGAAACTATGGCTACACCTTC.

CDR3 sequence reads: CASSYSARGNYGYTF. CDR3 coding DNA: TGTGCCAGCAGTTACTCGGCCAGGGGAAACTATGGCTACACCTTC. The chain carries TRBV6-5 and TRBJ1-2, with D maybe TRBD1 (6 bases). CDR1 is MNHEY, CDR2 SVGAGI, per germline. V lost 0 bases to trimming and J lost 2 bases, with 10 bases between them. The CDR3 extends over 15 amino acids.

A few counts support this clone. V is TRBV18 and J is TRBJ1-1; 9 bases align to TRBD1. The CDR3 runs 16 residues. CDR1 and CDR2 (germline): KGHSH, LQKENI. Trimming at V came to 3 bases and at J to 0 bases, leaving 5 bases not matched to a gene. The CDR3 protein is CASSPGTGSMNTEAFF. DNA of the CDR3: TGTGCCAGCTCACCCGGGACAGGGAGCATGAACACTGAAGCTTTCTTT.

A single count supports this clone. In DNA, the CDR3 is TGTGCCAGCAGTTTAGGGCAGGGGCGAGGATGGACTAATGAAAAACTGTTTTTT. This encodes CASSLGQGRGWTNEKLFF. The chain links TRBV28 to TRBJ1-4; maybe TRBD1 (6 bases). Germline lookup yields CDR1 MDHEN and CDR2 SYDVKM. This CDR3 has 18 amino acids. Trimming removed 2 bases from V and 2 bases from J, with 18 bases in between.

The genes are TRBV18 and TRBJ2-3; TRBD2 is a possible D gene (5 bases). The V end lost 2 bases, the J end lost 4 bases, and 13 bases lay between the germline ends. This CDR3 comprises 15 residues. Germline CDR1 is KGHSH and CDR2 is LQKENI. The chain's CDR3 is CASSPLSLEADTQYF. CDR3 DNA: TGTGCCAGCTCACCATTGTCCCTGGAGGCAGATACGCAGTATTTT.

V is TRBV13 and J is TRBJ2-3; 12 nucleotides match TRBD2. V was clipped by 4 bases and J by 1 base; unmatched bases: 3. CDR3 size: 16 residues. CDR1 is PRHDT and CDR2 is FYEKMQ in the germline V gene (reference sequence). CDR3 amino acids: CASSSRLAGGTDTQYF. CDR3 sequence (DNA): TGTGCCAGCAGCTCTAGACTAGCGGGGGGCACAGATACGCAGTATTTT.

CDR3 amino acids: CASSVASGYEAFF. Written as DNA, the CDR3 is TGTGCCAGCAGCGTAGCTTCAGGCTACGAAGCTTTCTTT. This rearrangement joins TRBV9 to TRBJ1-1; no clear D. The germline V gene has CDR1 SGDLS and CDR2 YYNGEE. V was shortened by 0 bases and J by 8 bases, with 11 bases between the two germline ends. The CDR3 sequence is 13 residues long.

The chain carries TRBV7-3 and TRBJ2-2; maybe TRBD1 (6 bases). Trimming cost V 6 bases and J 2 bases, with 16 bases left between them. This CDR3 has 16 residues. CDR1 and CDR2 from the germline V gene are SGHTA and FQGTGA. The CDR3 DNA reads TGTGCCAGCAGATATATGGGACACCTAAACACCGGGGAGCTGTTTTTT. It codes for CASRYMGHLNTGELFF.

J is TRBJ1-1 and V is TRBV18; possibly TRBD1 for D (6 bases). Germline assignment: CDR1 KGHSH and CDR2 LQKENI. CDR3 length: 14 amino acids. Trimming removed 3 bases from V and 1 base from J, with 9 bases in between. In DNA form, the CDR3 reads TGTGCCAGCTCACCTCAGACAGGGAACACTGAAGCTTTCTTT. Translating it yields CASSPQTGNTEAFF.

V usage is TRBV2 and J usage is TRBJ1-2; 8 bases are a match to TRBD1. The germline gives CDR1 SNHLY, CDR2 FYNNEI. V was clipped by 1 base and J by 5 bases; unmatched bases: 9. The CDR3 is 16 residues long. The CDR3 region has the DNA TGTGCCAGCAGTGAAGAGGCAGGGGGCGTTGGGTATGGCTACACCTTC. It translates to CASSEEAGGVGYGYTF.

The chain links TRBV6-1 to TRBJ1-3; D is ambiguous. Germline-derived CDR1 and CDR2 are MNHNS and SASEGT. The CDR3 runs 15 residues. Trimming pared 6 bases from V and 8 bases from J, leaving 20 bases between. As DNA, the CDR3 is TGTGCCAGCAGCCGAGTGACGGGTCCGAGGGACACCATATATTTT. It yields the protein CASSRVTGPRDTIYF.

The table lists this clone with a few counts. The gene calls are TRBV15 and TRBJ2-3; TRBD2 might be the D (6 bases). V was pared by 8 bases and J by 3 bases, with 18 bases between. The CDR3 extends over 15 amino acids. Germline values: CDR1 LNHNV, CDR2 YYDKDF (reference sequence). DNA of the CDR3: TGTGCCACCTCTGGAGGGTCTAGCGTAACAGATACGCAGTATTTT. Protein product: CATSGGSSVTDTQYF.

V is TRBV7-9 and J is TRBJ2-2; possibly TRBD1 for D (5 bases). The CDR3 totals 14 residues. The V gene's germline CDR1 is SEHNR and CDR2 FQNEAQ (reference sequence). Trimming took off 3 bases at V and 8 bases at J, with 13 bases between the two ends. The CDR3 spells CASSFRAPVGELFF. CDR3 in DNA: TGTGCCAGCAGCTTCAGGGCCCCGGTAGGGGAGCTGTTTTTT.

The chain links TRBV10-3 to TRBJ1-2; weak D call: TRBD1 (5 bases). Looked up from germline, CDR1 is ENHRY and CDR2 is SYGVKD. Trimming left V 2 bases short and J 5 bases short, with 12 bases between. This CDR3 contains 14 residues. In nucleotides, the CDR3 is TGTGCCATCAGTGAGCCGACAGTCATATATGGCTACACCTTC. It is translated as CAISEPTVIYGYTF.

The CDR3 nucleotides are TGTGCCAGCAGATCCCCGGGACAGGGGGCGATCTATGGCTACACCTTC. As protein: CASRSPGQGAIYGYTF. The chain employs TRBV7-2 and TRBJ1-2; 12 bases are shared with TRBD1. V lost 6 bases and J lost 4; bases outside the gene matches: 9. The CDR3 covers 16 residues. The germline CDR1 and CDR2 sequences are SGHTA and FQGNSA.

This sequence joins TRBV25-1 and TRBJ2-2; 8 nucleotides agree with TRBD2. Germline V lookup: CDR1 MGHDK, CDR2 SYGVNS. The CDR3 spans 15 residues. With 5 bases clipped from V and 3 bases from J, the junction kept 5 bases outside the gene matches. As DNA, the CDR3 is TGTGCCAGCAGTCGGGGGGGGGCCGACACCGGGGAGCTGTTTTTT. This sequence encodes CASSRGGADTGELFF.

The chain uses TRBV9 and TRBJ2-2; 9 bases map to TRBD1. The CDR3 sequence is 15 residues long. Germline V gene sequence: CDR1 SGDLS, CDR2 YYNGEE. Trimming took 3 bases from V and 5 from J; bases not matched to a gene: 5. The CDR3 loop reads CASSAWTGDTGELFF. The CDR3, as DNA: TGTGCCAGCAGCGCTTGGACAGGGGATACCGGGGAGCTGTTTTTT.

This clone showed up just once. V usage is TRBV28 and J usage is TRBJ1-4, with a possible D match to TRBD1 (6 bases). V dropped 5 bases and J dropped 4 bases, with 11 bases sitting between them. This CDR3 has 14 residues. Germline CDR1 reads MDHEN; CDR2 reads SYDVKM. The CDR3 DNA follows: TGTGCCAGCAGTGTACAGGGACGTAATGAAAAACTGTTTTTT. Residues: CASSVQGRNEKLFF.

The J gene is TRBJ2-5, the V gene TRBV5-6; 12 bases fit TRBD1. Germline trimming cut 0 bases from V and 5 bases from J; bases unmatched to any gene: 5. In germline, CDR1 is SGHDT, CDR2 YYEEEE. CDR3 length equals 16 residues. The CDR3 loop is CASSLVGTGGGETQYF. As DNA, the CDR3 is TGTGCCAGCAGCTTGGTTGGGACAGGGGGCGGGGAGACCCAGTACTTC.

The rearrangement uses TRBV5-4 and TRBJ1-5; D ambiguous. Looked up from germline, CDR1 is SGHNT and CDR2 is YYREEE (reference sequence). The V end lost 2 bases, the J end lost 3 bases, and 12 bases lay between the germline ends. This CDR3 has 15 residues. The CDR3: CASSFTPEVNQPQHF. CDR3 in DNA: TGTGCCAGCAGCTTCACCCCGGAGGTCAATCAGCCCCAGCATTTT.